This T cell receptor beta chain derives from a study of control samples from healthy donors and cancer patients. Data came from immunoSEQ multiplex PCR; TCRdb stores just in-frame clones and leaves some out. The sample comprises 180,000 or so clones, 90% to 95% of which are singletons, and roughly 4% rests with the top ten. The germline gives CDR1 SQVTM, CDR2 ANQGSEA. Germline trimming cut 3 bases from V and 1 base from J; bases unmatched to any gene: 2. CDR3 size: 14 residues. The sequencing input was blood. The genes are TRBV29-1 and TRBJ2-3; 9 nucleotides agree with TRBD2. The TCR was taken from a woman aged 55-70 years in good health. The CDR3 loop reads CSVEGGGGTDTQYF. CDR3 coding DNA: TGCAGCGTTGAGGGCGGGGGGGGCACAGATACGCAGTATTTT.